The sequence of this T cell receptor (beta chain) was determined in a study of cytomegalovirus exposure and HLA in healthy donors. General study results and limits: TCR beta V- and J-gene trimming, according to a later analysis, was linked to a missense DCLRE1C variant.

On this clone itself: The antigen remains undetermined.

V dropped 2 bases and J dropped 6 bases, with 11 bases sitting between them. Germline V lookup: CDR1 MNHEY, CDR2 SVGAGI. CDR3 length equals 14 residues. This PCR relied on a set of 60 Vbeta primers and 13 Jbeta primers. Some clones are missing from TCRdb's copy, which holds only in-frame ones; the method was immunoSEQ multiplex PCR. The table includes tens of thousands of clones, roughly 72% detected once. Sequences were obtained from PBMCs. This clonotype was sampled from a man between 50 and 59 years old in good health and CMV-seronegative. The chain employs TRBV6-5 and TRBJ1-5, with D perhaps matching TRBD1 (6 bases). The CDR3 DNA is TGTGCCAGCAGTTACGGGGGGGCAGGTCAGCCCCAGCATTTT. Its translation is CASSYGGAGQPQHF.